The 23 T cell receptor beta chains listed next were all sequenced from one sample in a study of blood T cell repertoires in COVID-19. The data were produced by immunoSEQ multiplex PCR, yet TCRdb's version contains in-frame clones alone and is incomplete. Of approximately 290,000 clones listed, roughly 84% were seen once; the top ten hold 0.87%. The sample consisted of peripheral blood. Source of these receptors: a human donor with COVID-19, enrolled during active disease. The donor label of this sample is uncertain.

This clone occurred many times. CDR3 sequence reads: CASSFLVRSSYEQYF. CDR3 nucleotides: TGTGCCAGCAGCTTCTTGGTTAGGAGCTCCTACGAGCAGTACTTC. The V and J genes are TRBV28 and TRBJ2-7, with unresolved D. The CDR3 spans 15 residues. V lost 6 bases and J lost 0, with 15 bases in between. Germline lookup yields CDR1 MDHEN and CDR2 SYDVKM.

The chain carries TRBV9 and TRBJ1-2; 7 bases are shared with TRBD1. This CDR3 is 17 amino acids long. CDR1 and CDR2 (germline): SGDLS, YYNGEE. V shed 3 bases, J shed 2 bases, and the junction held 13 bases outside the gene matches. CDR3: CASSATRTGTDNYGYTF. The CDR3 DNA follows: TGTGCCAGCAGCGCAACCCGAACGGGGACAGACAACTATGGCTACACCTTC.

The V and J genes are TRBV21-1 and TRBJ2-2; TRBD2 is the table's D call and was not checked against the DNA. TRBV21-1 is flagged as a pseudogene. The CDR3 loop spans 18 amino acids. The CDR3 DNA sequence: TGTGCCAGCAGCAAAGGACTAGCGGGAGAGGCGGACACCGGGGAGCTGTTTTTT. It is translated as CASSKGLAGEADTGELFF.

There are many counts of this clone. This chain links TRBV2 with TRBJ2-7; 11 bases are a match to TRBD2. V shed 1 base and J 4 bases; nucleotides not matched to a gene: 0. Germline loops: CDR1 SNHLY, CDR2 FYNNEI. The CDR3 loop spans 14 amino acids. CDR3 in amino acids: CASSEGTSGYEQYF. In nucleotides, the CDR3 is TGTGCCAGCAGTGAAGGGACTAGCGGGTACGAGCAGTACTTC.

The chain carries TRBV6-6 and TRBJ2-1; D unclear. The CDR3 length is 13 residues. V gave up 7 bases and J gave up 7 bases, with 14 bases separating them. Germline loops: CDR1 MNHNY, CDR2 SVGAGI (reference sequence). This CDR3 reads CASTPLRSNEQFF. The CDR3 DNA sequence: TGTGCCAGCACCCCCCTCAGATCGAATGAGCAGTTCTTC.

This clone was detected only a few times. The rearrangement joins TRBV2 to TRBJ1-2; 9 positions match TRBD1. Germline V gene sequence: CDR1 SNHLY, CDR2 FYNNEI. The ends lost 5 bases at V and 7 bases at J; junction bases unmatched: 5. The CDR3 sequence is 13 residues long. The CDR3 region has the DNA TGTGCCAGCAGTCAACAGGGGGCCCGTGGCTACACCTTC. Translating gives CASSQQGARGYTF.

The CDR3 loop is CASSSQGMEETQYF. For the CDR3, the DNA is TGCGCCAGCAGCTCACAGGGGATGGAAGAGACCCAGTACTTC. V is TRBV5-1 and J is TRBJ2-5; 7 nucleotides align to TRBD1. From germline, CDR1 is SGHRS and CDR2 YFSETQ. The ends lost 3 bases at V and 3 bases at J; junction bases unmatched: 5. The CDR3 sequence is 14 residues long.

In DNA, the CDR3 is TGCGCCAGCAGCCAAGATGATCTGGGGGACCGGGACAGGGTTTGGGGTGGCGAAAAACTGTTTTTT. Translation gives CASSQDDLGDRDRVWGGEKLFF. This rearrangement joins TRBV4-1 to TRBJ1-4; 9 bases agree with TRBD1. V lost 0 bases, J lost 8 bases, and 25 bases stayed unmatched. Germline CDR1 is MGHRA and CDR2 is YSYEKL. There are 22 residues in the CDR3.

V is TRBV10-2 and J is TRBJ1-1; 10 nucleotides match TRBD1. V gave up 0 bases and J gave up 4 bases; unmatched junction bases: 5. Germline CDR1 and CDR2: WSHSY and SAAADI. The CDR3 totals 16 residues. This CDR3 is CASSESGDRGSTEAFF. As DNA, the CDR3 is TGCGCCAGCAGTGAGTCTGGGGACAGGGGTTCCACTGAAGCTTTCTTT.

The table lists this clone with a count of one. The CDR3 nucleotides read TGCAGCGTATCTAGCGGGAGCTCCTACAATGAGCAGTTCTTC. Protein: CSVSSGSSYNEQFF. V is TRBV29-1 and J is TRBJ2-1; 10 nucleotides align to TRBD2. CDR1 is SQVTM and CDR2 is ANQGSEA in the germline V gene. The CDR3 is 14 residues long. The trim removed 6 bases at V and 0 bases at J, leaving 2 bases unmatched.

CDR3 DNA sequence: TGTGCCAGCAGCTCCTCACAGGATAACTATGGCTACACCTTC. Protein product: CASSSSQDNYGYTF. The chain couples TRBV7-9 to TRBJ1-2, with D possibly matching TRBD1 (5 bases). Germline V lookup: CDR1 SEHNR, CDR2 FQNEAQ (reference sequence). The CDR3 is 14 residues long. Trimming stripped 4 bases from V and 1 base from J, with 10 bases between.

J is TRBJ2-3 and V is TRBV12-5, with 8 bases that match TRBD2. Germline lookup yields CDR1 LGHNT and CDR2 FRNRAP. Trimming took 4 bases from V and 6 from J; bases not matched to a gene: 9. This CDR3 comprises 15 residues. The CDR3 region has the DNA TGTGCTAGTGGTTACGGAGCGGGAGAAGGGGATACGCAGTATTTT. Translation gives CASGYGAGEGDTQYF.

As DNA, the CDR3 is TGTGCCAGTAGTATGGGACTCCCCAATCAGCCCCAGCATTTT. As protein: CASSMGLPNQPQHF. The chain links TRBV19 to TRBJ1-5; possible D gene TRBD1, 5 bases. This CDR3 spans 14 amino acids. The V end was cut by 3 bases, the J end by 3 bases, with 9 bases between. The germline V gene has CDR1 LNHDA and CDR2 SQIVND (reference sequence).

The chain combines TRBV18 with TRBJ1-1; perhaps TRBD1 as D (6 bases). V gave up 4 bases and J gave up 2 bases, with 14 bases separating them. Germline lookup yields CDR1 KGHSH and CDR2 LQKENI. The CDR3 loop spans 15 amino acids. The CDR3 is CASSRGGASNTEAFF. DNA for the CDR3: TGTGCCAGCTCACGAGGGGGGGCAAGTAACACTGAAGCTTTCTTT.

The chain couples TRBV6-2 or TRBV6-3 to TRBJ1-5, with a tentative D call TRBD1 (5 bases). V was trimmed by 3 bases and J by 5 bases, leaving 11 bases between them. CDR1 and CDR2 from the germline V gene are MNHEY and SVGEGT. CDR3 length: 14 amino acids. The CDR3 DNA reads TGTGCCAGCAGTTATTGGGGGGAGGATCAGCCCCAGCATTTT. Residues: CASSYWGEDQPQHF.

V is TRBV3-1 (or the pseudogene TRBV3-2) and J is TRBJ2-3; 7 bases align to TRBD2. The CDR3 is made up of 15 amino acids. In germline, CDR1 is LGHDT, CDR2 YNNKEL (reference sequence). V was clipped by 4 bases and J by 2 bases; unmatched bases: 6. The CDR3 spells CASSREAGPTDTQYF. CDR3 DNA sequence: TGTGCCAGCAGCCGAGAAGCGGGACCCACAGATACGCAGTATTTT.

The chain is built from TRBV5-1 and TRBJ1-1; TRBD1 might be the D (5 bases). CDR3 length equals 15 residues. Germline loops: CDR1 SGHRS, CDR2 YFSETQ. Trimming took 0 bases from V and 8 from J, leaving 17 bases between them. The CDR3 loop reads CASSLGAGQTAEAFF. The CDR3 bases are TGCGCCAGCAGCTTGGGTGCAGGGCAGACCGCCGAAGCTTTCTTT. The whole variable domain, remainder taken from reference TRBV5-1 and TRBJ1-1, is KAGVTQTPRYLIKTRGQQVTLSCSPISGHRSVSWYQQTPGQGLQFLFEYFSETQRNKGNFPGRFSGRQFSNSRSEMNVSTLELGDSALYLCASSLGAGQTAEAFFGQGTRLTVV.

The CDR3 is CASSSGQGASLTGELFF. The CDR3 DNA reads TGTGCCAGCAGTTCGGGACAGGGGGCAAGTCTCACCGGGGAGCTGTTTTTT. The rearrangement links TRBV27 to TRBJ2-2, with 12 nucleotides matching TRBD1. V shed 4 bases and J 4 bases; nucleotides not matched to a gene: 7. CDR1 is MNHEY, CDR2 SMNVEV, per germline (reference sequence). This CDR3 region has 17 residues.

This chain connects TRBV11-2 to TRBJ2-2, with 10 nucleotides matching TRBD2. Losses at the gene ends were 3 bases for V and 6 bases for J; bases not matched to a gene: 7. From germline, CDR1 is SGHAT and CDR2 FQNNGV. This CDR3 has 16 amino acids. The CDR3 DNA follows: TGTGCCAGCAGCTTCGGACTAGCGGCAGTATCCGGGGAGCTGTTTTTT. Amino acids: CASSFGLAAVSGELFF.

J is TRBJ2-1 and V is TRBV3-1 (or the pseudogene TRBV3-2); TRBD2 matches at 10 bases. This CDR3 has 17 amino acids. Trimming removed 0 bases from V and 3 bases from J; junction bases left unmatched: 5. Per germline, CDR1 LGHDT and CDR2 YNNKEL (reference sequence). CDR3 in DNA: TGTGCCAGCAGCCAAGACGTAGCGGGGGGAAGCTACAATGAGCAGTTCTTC. Translated, it gives CASSQDVAGGSYNEQFF.

J is TRBJ1-5 and V is TRBV12-5; 7 positions match TRBD1. After removal of 5 bases from V and 5 bases from J, the junction contained 15 bases not matched to a gene. The CDR3 is 17 residues long. CDR1 and CDR2 (germline): LGHNT, FRNRAP. CDR3 residues: CASGPNYRGRGDQPQHF. In DNA form, the CDR3 reads TGTGCTAGTGGTCCGAATTACAGGGGACGGGGTGATCAGCCCCAGCATTTT.

This clone was picked up many times. The chain carries TRBV7-9 and TRBJ2-7; TRBD2 agrees at 7 bases. This CDR3 has 14 amino acids. The germline gives CDR1 SEHNR, CDR2 FQNEAQ (reference sequence). V lost 5 bases to trimming and J lost 5 bases; unmatched junction nucleotides: 9. CDR3 in DNA: TGTGCCAGCAGCCCCTCGGCGGGAGCCGACGAGCAGTACTTC. Protein: CASSPSAGADEQYF.

The gene calls are TRBV7-8 and TRBJ1-1, with a possible D match to TRBD1 (5 bases). Trimming left V 5 bases short and J 2 bases short, with 15 bases between. Germline V gene lookup returns CDR1 SGHVS and CDR2 FQNEAQ. The CDR3 consists of 15 residues. CDR3 sequence reads: CASSVGLLVNTEAFF. The CDR3 DNA follows: TGTGCCAGCAGCGTGGGACTCCTGGTTAACACTGAAGCTTTCTTT.